Following are 29 T cell receptor beta chains from one sample sequenced in a study of Ad26.COV2.S vaccination and SARS-CoV-2 variants. TCRdb's table, derived via immunoSEQ multiplex PCR, lists solely in-frame clones and lacks some. The repertoire includes around 450,000 clones, 90% of them detected once, and approximately 4.3% sits in the top ten. Treatment meaning: about 20 received Ad26.COV2.S at low or high dose, single or two shots; about 5 received placebo; per-sample allocation not given. Sampling took place 63 days after the first vaccine or placebo injection. The material sequenced was peripheral blood, taken in a trial of Ad26.COV2.S vaccine versus placebo. These receptors were taken from a person aged 18-65 years who received the Ad26.COV2.S COVID-19 vaccine or a placebo.

The chain recombines TRBV4-1 with TRBJ2-5; D possibly corresponds to TRBD1 (6 bases). Trimming shortened V by 0 bases and J by 4 bases, and 21 bases separated the two germline ends. CDR3 length equals 18 residues. Per the germline V gene, CDR1 is MGHRA and CDR2 is YSYEKL. The CDR3 here is CASSQDRATGLAGETQYF. The CDR3 DNA reads TGCGCCAGCAGCCAAGATAGGGCCACAGGGCTCGCGGGAGAGACCCAGTACTTC.

CDR3 loop: CASSLIGTSSYEQYF. In DNA form, the CDR3 reads TGTGCCAGCAGTTTAATTGGGACGAGCTCCTACGAGCAGTACTTC. V gene TRBV27 combines with J gene TRBJ2-7; the D gene could be TRBD1 or TRBD2 (5 bases each). CDR1 MNHEY and CDR2 SMNVEV come from the germline V gene (reference sequence). The CDR3 contains 15 residues. The ends were cut back, 2 bases at V and 0 bases at J, with 11 bases in the middle.

This clone has just one count. The chain links TRBV18 to TRBJ2-5, with unresolved D. The V end was cut by 3 bases, the J end by 0 bases, with 14 bases between. The CDR3 consists of 16 residues. The V gene's germline CDR1 is KGHSH and CDR2 LQKENI. The CDR3 DNA is TGTGCCAGCTCACCCGACTCTTTCGCGGACCAAGAGACCCAGTACTTC. This translates into CASSPDSFADQETQYF.

The rearrangement joins TRBV21-1 to TRBJ2-4; TRBD2 is taken as the D call from the table, unchecked against the DNA. TRBV21-1 is marked as a pseudogene. The CDR3 spans 14 residues. The CDR3 spells CASSKWRLAGWEDF. In DNA, the CDR3 is TGTGCCAGCAGCAAATGGAGACTAGCGGGATGGGAGGACTTC.

This chain joins TRBV7-2 and TRBJ2-1; D gene ambiguous. Germline CDR1 SGHTA, CDR2 FQGNSA. Trimming took off 5 bases at V and 0 bases at J, with 8 bases between the two ends. The CDR3 runs 14 residues. CDR3 DNA sequence: TGTGCCAGCAGCGCCGTGATCTCCTACAATGAGCAGTTCTTC. Protein product: CASSAVISYNEQFF.

The chain employs TRBV13 and TRBJ2-7; 9 positions agree with TRBD1. The CDR3 is 16 amino acids. Germline V gene sequence: CDR1 PRHDT, CDR2 FYEKMQ (reference sequence). V was pared by 5 bases and J by 2 bases, with 10 bases of the junction left unmatched. CDR3 bases: TGTGCCAGCAGCCCGGACGGGGGGACAGGGACCTACGAGCAGTACTTC. Translated, it gives CASSPDGGTGTYEQYF.

V is TRBV6-5 and J is TRBJ2-7, with 8 bases lining up with TRBD1. The CDR3 runs to 14 residues. Germline V gene lookup returns CDR1 MNHEY and CDR2 SVGAGI. Unmatched junction bases numbered 13, after V lost 10 bases and J lost 5 bases. DNA of the CDR3: TGTGCCACAGGGCGCGACAGGGGTATAAACGAGCAGTACTTC. It codes for CATGRDRGINEQYF.

CDR3 loop: CASSWGTGFGNEQFF. CDR3 coding DNA: TGTGCCAGCAGTTGGGGGACAGGGTTTGGCAATGAGCAGTTCTTC. This chain links TRBV27 with TRBJ2-1, with TRBD1 identical over 9 bases. With V trimmed by 4 bases and J by 6 bases, 7 bases remained unmatched. This CDR3 has 15 amino acids. Germline-derived CDR1 and CDR2 are MNHEY and SMNVEV (reference sequence).

This clone came up a few times. The V and J genes are TRBV5-6 and TRBJ2-1; 13 bases agree with TRBD2. Germline CDR1 reads SGHDT; CDR2 reads YYEEEE. The CDR3 length is 17 residues. J was trimmed by 6 bases and V by 5 bases; bases with no gene match: 11. Written as DNA, the CDR3 is TGTGCCAGCAGTTTACGCCTTGGGACTAGCGGGGCCAATGAGCAGTTCTTC. Its protein is CASSLRLGTSGANEQFF.

The chain recombines TRBV4-3 with TRBJ1-3; D gene uncertain. This CDR3 has 16 residues. Trimming left V 0 bases short and J 0 bases short, with 9 bases between. The germline V gene encodes CDR1 LGHNA and CDR2 YSLEER. The CDR3 sequence: CASSQDWLGSGNTIYF. CDR3 nucleotide sequence: TGCGCCAGCAGCCAAGATTGGTTAGGCTCTGGAAACACCATATATTTT.

As concerns this clone: Relative to the germline gene, one junction end is altered; a read error may explain this. The J gene is TRBJ2-3, the V gene TRBV10-3; tentatively, D is TRBD1 (5 bases). Germline CDR1 reads ENHRY; CDR2 reads SYGVKD. The CDR3 is 14 residues long. CDR3 DNA: TGTGTCATCACTGACAGACCTAGCACAGATACGCAGTATTTT. Its protein is CVITDRPSTDTQYF.

V gene TRBV6-5 combines with J gene TRBJ1-1; a weak D match, TRBD1 (5 bases). The CDR3 contains 12 residues. V shed 7 bases and J shed 8 bases, with 14 bases lying between them. Germline V CDR1 and CDR2: MNHEY, SVGAGI. The CDR3 nucleotides are TGTGCCAGCAATAATGGGGGGTCAGAAGCTTTCTTT. Amino acid sequence: CASNNGGSEAFF.

This clone was picked up one time. The chain uses TRBV6-2 or TRBV6-3 and TRBJ2-5; no clear D gene. This CDR3 region has 11 residues. V was clipped by 6 bases and J by 4 bases, with 6 bases between them. Germline-derived CDR1 and CDR2 are MNHEY and SVGEGT. The CDR3: CASSPRETQYF. The CDR3 coding sequence is TGTGCCAGCAGCCCGCGAGAGACCCAGTACTTC.

This chain joins TRBV6-1 and TRBJ2-1; D might be TRBD1 or TRBD2, each matching 5 bases. The germline CDR1 and CDR2 sequences are MNHNS and SASEGT. The CDR3 contains 20 residues. V gave up 2 bases and J gave up 5 bases, with 28 bases separating them. CDR3 loop: CASSERSINRGRSPDNEQFF. CDR3 DNA: TGTGCCAGCAGTGAAAGGTCTATAAACCGGGGACGTAGCCCCGACAATGAGCAGTTCTTC.

The rearrangement joins TRBV2 to TRBJ2-1; TRBD2 matches 15 bases. Germline CDR1 and CDR2: SNHLY and FYNNEI. The CDR3 has 14 residues. J was trimmed by 8 bases and V by 6 bases; bases with no gene match: 2. The CDR3 DNA is TGTGCCAGCAGCGGACTAGCGGGAGGGCATGAGCAGTTCTTC. Translation: CASSGLAGGHEQFF.

On this clone: The same CDR3 is also encoded by other DNA sequences in this sample. The J gene is TRBJ2-7, the V gene TRBV7-2; 8 bases line up with TRBD2. This CDR3 region has 15 residues. With 1 base clipped from V and 2 bases from J, the junction kept 4 bases outside the gene matches. Germline V gives CDR1 SGHTA, CDR2 FQGNSA. Here the CDR3 reads CASSLGLAGTYEQYF. The CDR3 DNA reads as TGTGCCAGCAGCTTAGGGCTAGCGGGTACCTACGAGCAGTACTTC.

This CDR3 is CASSETSGRSYEQYF. For the CDR3, the DNA is TGTGCCAGCAGCGAAACTAGCGGACGCTCCTACGAGCAGTACTTC. The V call is TRBV14, the J call TRBJ2-7, with TRBD2 matching 8 bases. The trim removed 5 bases at V and 0 bases at J, leaving 6 bases unmatched. This CDR3 region has 15 residues. Germline V gene data show CDR1 as SGHDN and CDR2 as FVKESK. Filled out from reference TRBV14 and TRBJ2-7, the complete variable domain reads EAGVTQFPSHSVIEKGQTVTLRCDPISGHDNLYWYRRVMGKEIKFLLHFVKESKQDESGMPNNRFLAERTGGTYSTLKVQPAELEDSGVYFCASSETSGRSYEQYFGPGTRLTVT.

The V call is TRBV27, the J call TRBJ2-1, with D tentatively TRBD2 (5 bases). The CDR3 extends over 13 amino acids. V dropped 5 bases and J dropped 11 bases, with 16 bases sitting between them. Germline V gene lookup returns CDR1 MNHEY and CDR2 SMNVEV (reference sequence). CDR3 nucleotide sequence: TGTGCCAGCAGTGCCCGAAGGACTCAAAAGCAGTTCTTC. Its translation: CASSARRTQKQFF.

The chain employs TRBV7-3 and TRBJ2-5, with TRBD1 matching over 8 bases. Germline V gene sequence: CDR1 SGHTA, CDR2 FQGTGA. This CDR3 is 13 amino acids long. V dropped 5 bases and J dropped 3; count of bases not matched to a gene: 2. In DNA, the CDR3 is TGTGCCAGCAGCGAGGGACAGGAAGAGACCCAGTACTTC. As protein: CASSEGQEETQYF.

This chain joins TRBV20-1 and TRBJ1-5, with D possibly being TRBD1 (6 bases). This CDR3 has 10 residues. CDR1 and CDR2 (germline): DFQATT, SNEGSKA (reference sequence). The germline V and J ends were trimmed by 2 bases and 16 bases, with 12 bases remaining between them. The CDR3 is CSARWGGQHF. The CDR3 bases are TGCAGTGCTAGATGGGGGGGGCAACATTTT.

The V and J genes are TRBV4-3 and TRBJ1-6, with 7 positions matching TRBD1. The CDR3 totals 13 residues. In germline, CDR1 is LGHNA, CDR2 YSLEER. The J segment lost 9 bases and the V segment lost 2 bases, leaving 1 base of the junction unmatched. This CDR3 is CASSQTGVSPLHF. The CDR3, as DNA: TGCGCCAGCAGCCAAACAGGGGTTTCACCCCTCCACTTT.

The chain recombines TRBV7-2 with TRBJ2-3; the D is unclear. V gave up 3 bases and J gave up 2 bases, with 9 bases separating them. This CDR3 is 14 amino acids long. Per germline, CDR1 SGHTA and CDR2 FQGNSA. DNA of the CDR3: TGTGCCAGCAGCTTGGGTGCCCTCACAGATACGCAGTATTTT. It translates to CASSLGALTDTQYF.

The chain recombines TRBV10-3 with TRBJ2-3; TRBD2 aligns across 7 bases. CDR3 length equals 14 residues. Germline lookup yields CDR1 ENHRY and CDR2 SYGVKD. V was pared by 10 bases and J by 2 bases, with 9 bases of the junction left unmatched. CDR3 DNA: TGTGCCACGACGGGAGGCCAATCCACAGATACGCAGTATTTT. Its translation: CATTGGQSTDTQYF.

The gene calls are TRBV5-6 and TRBJ1-2; no reliable D call. Trimming shortened V by 0 bases and J by 3 bases, and 12 bases separated the two germline ends. This CDR3 spans 15 amino acids. CDR1 is SGHDT, CDR2 YYEEEE, per germline. CDR3 in DNA: TGTGCCAGCAGCTTGGGTCTGGGAATGGACTATGGCTACACCTTC. Protein sequence: CASSLGLGMDYGYTF.

The J gene is TRBJ2-2, the V gene TRBV7-2, with TRBD1 matching over 11 bases. V lost 3 bases, J lost 0 bases, and 0 bases stayed unmatched. The CDR3 contains 16 residues. The germline CDR1 and CDR2 sequences are SGHTA and FQGNSA. The CDR3 DNA reads TGTGCCAGCAGCTTGGGACAGGGGGCGAACACCGGGGAGCTGTTTTTT. Translating gives CASSLGQGANTGELFF.

The chain recombines TRBV13 with TRBJ2-3; D gene ambiguous. This CDR3 region has 12 residues. CDR1 PRHDT and CDR2 FYEKMQ come from the germline V gene (reference sequence). Trimming cost V 5 bases and J 6 bases, with 9 bases left between them. CDR3: CASSQWTDTQYF. In DNA form, the CDR3 reads TGTGCCAGCAGCCAATGGACCGATACGCAGTATTTT.

CDR3 amino acids: CAIAGSGTSGSANRGADTQYF. The CDR3 nucleotides read TGTGCCATCGCGGGATCCGGGACTAGCGGGAGTGCCAACCGAGGAGCAGATACGCAGTATTTT. The chain employs TRBV10-3 and TRBJ2-3; 14 positions match TRBD2. The trim removed 8 bases at V and 4 bases at J, leaving 23 bases unmatched. Germline CDR1 ENHRY, CDR2 SYGVKD. The CDR3 sequence is 21 residues long.

V and J are TRBV29-1 and TRBJ2-7; D is undetermined. V lost 6 bases to trimming and J lost 3 bases, with 12 bases between them. The CDR3 length is 12 residues. Looked up from germline, CDR1 is SQVTM and CDR2 is ANQGSEA. The DNA of the CDR3 is TGCAGCGTCGCCGACGGAAGCTACGAGCAGTACTTC. This codes for CSVADGSYEQYF.

The CDR3 spells CASSPQGALQESLHF. The CDR3 bases are TGTGCCAGCTCTCCTCAGGGGGCTTTACAGGAATCCCTCCACTTT. The chain employs TRBV18 and TRBJ1-6; 8 bases line up with TRBD1. V shed 6 bases, J shed 14 bases, and the junction held 15 bases outside the gene matches. CDR1 is KGHSH, CDR2 LQKENI, per germline. CDR3 length: 15 amino acids.